Included here is one T cell receptor (beta chain) sequence, with context. The antigen remains unidentified. This record belongs to a study of beta chain features in type 1 diabetes. Study-level points and caveats: Compared to healthy donors, patients appeared to have naive, central memory and Treg TCRB repertoires that were more alike. Moderately but significantly shorter TCRB CDR3s were found in Type 1 diabetes patients in all four CD4+ subsets.

Every isolated RNA sample was fully reverse transcribed, so sequencing captured expressed TCRB transcripts. Clones were read by immunoSEQ multiplex PCR, and TCRdb kept only the in-frame ones, dropping some. The sample contains hundreds of thousands of clones, around an eighth of which appear only once. V was pared by 5 bases and J by 1 base, with 5 bases between. Germline assignment: CDR1 SQVTM and CDR2 ANQGSEA. There are 11 residues in the CDR3. This TCR derives from a man in his late teens or twenties with type 1 diabetes. The sample comprised naive CD4+ T cells from blood. J is TRBJ1-2 and V is TRBV29-1; no clear D gene. Here the CDR3 reads CSVKDNYGYTF. As DNA, the CDR3 is TGCAGCGTTAAGGATAACTATGGCTACACCTTC.